The rows below give T cell receptor beta chains drawn from one sample of a study of molecular identifiers for immune sequencing clone quantification. TCRdb redid the calling of the PCR reads with MiXCR, one entry per CDR3 protein. The table records tens of thousands of distinct CDR3 sequences, approximately 22% of them present only once. Sequences were obtained from naive CD8+ T cells from blood, with Jurkat cell RNA spiked in. Receptors were obtained from a human donor in good health. Some libraries in this study had Jurkat cell RNA spiked in. Both conserved end residues are part of each CDR3. A D gene is named only where the DNA matches it firmly. Size is omitted from some rows. Given values are once, few, many or a class for expanded clones.

clone size	V gene	D gene	J gene	CDR3 DNA	CDR3 protein
many	TRBV7-6	-	TRBJ2-7	TGTGCCAGCAGCCCAAGTTGGGACGGCTACGAGCAGTACTTC	CASSPSWDGYEQYF
-	TRBV27	-	TRBJ1-1	TGTGCCACCAGGGTGGGGGCATGGACTGAAGCTTTCTTT	CATRVGAWTEAFF
-	TRBV6-5	-	TRBJ2-2	TGTGCCAGCAGTTACCTACCCGGGGCAAGCCCCGACACCGGGGAGCTGTTTTTT	CASSYLPGASPDTGELFF
few	TRBV4-1	-	TRBJ2-5	TGCGCCAGCAGCCAAGATTTTGAGGGTTGGGAGACCCAGTACTTC	CASSQDFEGWETQYF
many	TRBV6-2/TRBV6-3	-	TRBJ2-5	TGTGCCAGCAGTTACGGCAGCGCGTACCAAGAGACCCAGTACTTC	CASSYGSAYQETQYF
many	TRBV5-4	TRBD2	TRBJ2-3	TGTGCCAGTACGGGAGGGCGCACAGATACGCAGTATTTT	CASTGGRTDTQYF
few	TRBV9	TRBD1	TRBJ1-1	TGTGCCAGCAGCGTAGACTCTAAACCGGGACAGCTAATGAACACTGAAGCTTTCTTT	CASSVDSKPGQLMNTEAFF
many	TRBV30	-	TRBJ1-5	TGTGCCTGGAGTTTTTCAGGAGGGGATCAGCCCCAGCATTTT	CAWSFSGGDQPQHF
many	TRBV6-6	-	TRBJ2-3	TGTGCCAGCAGTCAGCGCCGGCCAGGGGCAGATACGCAGTATTTT	CASSQRRPGADTQYF
many	TRBV19	-	TRBJ1-5	TGTGCCAGTAGTATAGGGGGCTATGGCAATCAGCCCCAGCATTTT	CASSIGGYGNQPQHF
-	TRBV4-3	-	TRBJ1-1	TGCGCCAGCAGCAGCCAGGGTGCCCACACTGAAGCTTTCTTT	CASSSQGAHTEAFF
-	TRBV25-1	-	TRBJ1-1	TGTGCCAGCAGTGAAGGGAGGGGGACTGAAGCTTTCTTT	CASSEGRGTEAFF
few	TRBV5-8	TRBD1	TRBJ1-5	TGTGCCAGCAGTATGGACAGGGGGGATAGCAATCAGCCCCAGCATTTT	CASSMDRGDSNQPQHF
many	TRBV5-1	TRBD2	TRBJ2-7	TGCGCCAGCAGCCCCGGACTAGCGGGGCTGGTCTCCTACGAGCAGTACTTC	CASSPGLAGLVSYEQYF
few	TRBV12-3/TRBV12-4	-	TRBJ2-7	TGTGCCAGCAGTTTAGATGGGGGGTACCCCTACGAGCAGTACTTC	CASSLDGGYPYEQYF
many	TRBV6-2/TRBV6-3	TRBD2	TRBJ2-7	TGTGCCAGCCCCCCCAGGACTAGCGGAACCTACGAGCAGTACTTC	CASPPRTSGTYEQYF
-	TRBV20-1	-	TRBJ2-7	TGCAGTGCTTACACTACCGGGACCGACGATGGGTCCTACGAGCAGTACTTC	CSAYTTGTDDGSYEQYF
-	TRBV4-1	-	TRBJ2-1	TGCGCCAGCAGCCAAGAGGGACTCCCTTCCTACAATGAGCAGTTCTTC	CASSQEGLPSYNEQFF
once	TRBV7-9	-	TRBJ2-2	TGTGCCAGCAGCTCAGATGAGACAAAGAACACCGGGGAGCTGTTTTTT	CASSSDETKNTGELFF
many	TRBV6-6	-	TRBJ1-5	TGTGCCAGCAGTTACCCCATGGACAGATCAGATCAGCCCCAGCATTTT	CASSYPMDRSDQPQHF
many	TRBV7-8	-	TRBJ2-3	TGTGCCAGCAGCTTAGTTGGCACAGATACGCAGTATTTT	CASSLVGTDTQYF
many	TRBV20-1	-	TRBJ1-5	TGCAGTGCTAGATTCGGACCGGGGGATCAGCCCCAGCATTTT	CSARFGPGDQPQHF
-	TRBV27	-	TRBJ1-1	TGTGCCAGCAGTTTAAACAGGGTAACTGAAGCTTTCTTT	CASSLNRVTEAFF
few	TRBV10-3	-	TRBJ2-7	TGTGCCATCAGTGAGTCGAGTTCAGAAATCTACGAGCAGTACTTC	CAISESSSEIYEQYF
many	TRBV6-5	-	TRBJ2-7	TGTGCCAGCAGTATATCGGACGGCTACGAGCAGTACTTC	CASSISDGYEQYF
many	TRBV7-9	TRBD1	TRBJ1-1	TGTGCCAGCAGCATGGACAGGTACACTGAAGCTTTCTTT	CASSMDRYTEAFF
-	TRBV27	TRBD1	TRBJ2-1	TGTGCCAGCAGTCCCCTCTCGGGGGGACAGGGGGTCGATGAGCAGTTCTTC	CASSPLSGGQGVDEQFF
-	TRBV5-6	-	TRBJ2-1	TGTGCCAGCAGCTTGCGCTGGAGCTCCTACAATGAGCAGTTCTTC	CASSLRWSSYNEQFF
many	TRBV3-1	-	TRBJ1-1	TGTGCCAGCAGCCATCCAGGGACGAACACTGAAGCTTTCTTT	CASSHPGTNTEAFF